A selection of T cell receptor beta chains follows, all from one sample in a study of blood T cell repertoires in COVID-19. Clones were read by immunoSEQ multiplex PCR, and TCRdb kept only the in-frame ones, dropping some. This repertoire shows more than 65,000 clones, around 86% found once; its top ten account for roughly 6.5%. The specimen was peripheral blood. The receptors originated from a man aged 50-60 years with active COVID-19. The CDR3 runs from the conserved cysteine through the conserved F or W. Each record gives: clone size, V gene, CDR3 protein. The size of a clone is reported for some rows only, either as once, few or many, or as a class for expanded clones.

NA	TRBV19	CASSRDRGGQPQHF
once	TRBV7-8	CASSQTGQGVYYEQYF
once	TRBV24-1	CATSGEPINQPQHF
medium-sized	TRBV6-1	CASSEGGGAPDTGELFF
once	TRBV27	CASSTGDRNQPQHF
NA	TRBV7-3	CASSLIAGARTDTQYF
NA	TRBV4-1	CASSDRGGNTEAFF
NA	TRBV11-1	CASSSGQLETQYF
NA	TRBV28	CASSAAPAGAANTEAFF
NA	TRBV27	CASSPWEGVGGYTF
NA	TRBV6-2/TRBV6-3	CASSYPPGQGASQPQHF
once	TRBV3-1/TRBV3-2	CASSQSYNEQFF
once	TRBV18	CASSPPSLAGGSEQYF
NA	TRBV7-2	CASSPSLAGGTDTQYF
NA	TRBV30	CAWGDRASSYEQYF
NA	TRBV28	CASRILTGTSGPGELFF
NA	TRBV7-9	CASSRSQGSTEAFF
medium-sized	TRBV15	CATSKGSGTYNEQFF
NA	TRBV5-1	CASSLAGGREEKLFF
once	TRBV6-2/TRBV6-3	CASSYMEETEAFF
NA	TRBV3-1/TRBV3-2	CASSPRLAGGHNEQFF
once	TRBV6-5	CASSYPAGEKAETQYF
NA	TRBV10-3	CAISDQGTGLRDTQYF
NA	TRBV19	CASSIQGAPYETQYF
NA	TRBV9	CASSNGGQPQHF
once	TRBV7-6	CASSIFSVSTDTQYF
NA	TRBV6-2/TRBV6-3	CASSYGSGRASHEQYF
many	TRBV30	CAWSPTGLAGGPQETQYF
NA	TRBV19	CASSLGLSRVNTEAFF
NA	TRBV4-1	CASSQSTSFFYEQYF
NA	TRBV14	CASSQEVLAGANEQFF
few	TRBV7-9	CASSLAPRVDEQYF
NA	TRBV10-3	CAISLTASQDTQYF
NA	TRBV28	CASREGTDTQYF
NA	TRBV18	CASSPTGVPFNYGYTF
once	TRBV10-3	CAISDLGQGIMNTEAFF
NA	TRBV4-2	CASSRERSSYNSPLHF
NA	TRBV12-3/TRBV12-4	CASTIGQGRGYTF
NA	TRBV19	CASSLRLAGYTDTQYF
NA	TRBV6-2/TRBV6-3	CASSRTPSNYGYTF
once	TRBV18	CASSRSTGGANGETQYF
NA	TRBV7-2	CASSLARLAGSYEQYF
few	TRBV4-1	CASSQDRDQPQHF
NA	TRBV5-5	CASSLLSGMEYDTQYF
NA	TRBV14	CASSQGEDRPWKIQYF
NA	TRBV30	CAWRWDRAEQYF